Each of the 26 T cell receptor beta chains below was sequenced from the same sample in a study of human T cells and chemical hapten exposure (dated by TCRdb to about 2021). The library was generated by RACE. The sequencer was a NextSeq 500. Starting from the raw public reads, TCRdb applied fastp trimming at Q25, assembled clones with MiXCR and retained in-frame beta chains. Rows matching on CDR3 protein sequence are summarized as one entry with the most common DNA and genes. The sample data list about 73,000 distinct CDR3 sequences, and approximately 9% of these were observed just once. The top ten hold approximately 3.7% of the sample. Sample time point, as interpreted from the label and publication: patch test 2, 6 weeks after DPC sensitization. In the paper's terms, the treatment or condition label means: therapeutic diphenylcyclopropenone sensitization with weekly scalp DPC. The input for sequencing was whole blood, taken in connection with sensitization to the hapten diphenylcyclopropenone (DPC). Every receptor here comes from a woman in her forties or fifties with alopecia areata. Some clones in this sample may be carry-over from other donors' samples.

On this clonotype: One junction end does not reproduce the germline sequence, and a read error may be involved. The chain carries TRBV3-1 and TRBJ2-7, with 7 bases fitting TRBD2. CDR1 LGHDT and CDR2 YNNKEL come from the germline V gene (reference sequence). This CDR3 comprises 16 residues. In nucleotides, the CDR3 is TGTGCCAGCAGCCAATTTCCGGGACTACCATCCTACAAGCAGTACTTC. Amino acids: CASSQFPGLPSYKQYF.

About this clonotype itself: A clone one base away is much larger, so this may be a read error. The final CDR3 position lacks the conserved phenylalanine or tryptophan, pointing to a likely read error. The gene calls are TRBV6-2 or TRBV6-3 and TRBJ1-1; D is uncertain. V was trimmed by 4 bases and J by 1 base, leaving 7 bases between them. The CDR3 is 13 residues long. Germline loops: CDR1 MNHEY, CDR2 SVGEGT. The CDR3 nucleotides read TGTGCCAGCAGTTTACATGGGAACACTGAAGCTTTCCTT. Amino acid sequence: CASSLHGNTEAFL.

This clonotype was seen more than once but under ten times. The J gene is TRBJ2-1, the V gene TRBV29-1, with 7 bases aligning to TRBD2. Trimming took 6 bases from V and 3 from J; bases not matched to a gene: 5. This CDR3 has 13 residues. The V gene's germline CDR1 is SQVTM and CDR2 ANQGSEA. CDR3 DNA: TGCAGCGTCCCAGGGAGGGTCTACAATGAGCAGTTCTTC. Its protein product is CSVPGRVYNEQFF.

This clonotype was detected a few times. The rearrangement uses TRBV6-5 and TRBJ1-1; possible D gene TRBD1, 5 bases. The CDR3 is made up of 13 amino acids. Trimming stripped 1 base from V and 8 bases from J, with 11 bases between. Germline CDR1 MNHEY, CDR2 SVGAGI. CDR3 sequence reads: CASSYFGGGEAFF. CDR3 nucleotides: TGTGCCAGCAGTTACTTCGGGGGGGGGGAAGCTTTCTTT.

This clonotype was counted ten times or more. This chain connects TRBV29-1 to TRBJ2-1; weak D call: TRBD1 (6 bases). This CDR3 has 15 amino acids. The germline CDR1 and CDR2 sequences are SQVTM and ANQGSEA. Between the trimmed V and J ends, which lost 5 bases and 0 bases, there was a span of 14 bases. CDR3 sequence (DNA): TGCAGCGTTACCCGGACAGACAGCTCCTACAATGAGCAGTTCTTC. Encoded protein: CSVTRTDSSYNEQFF.

The gene calls are TRBV20-1 and TRBJ2-3; no firm D call. V was pared by 6 bases and J by 1 base, with 14 bases between. CDR3 length: 14 residues. The germline V gene encodes CDR1 DFQATT and CDR2 SNEGSKA (reference sequence). Written as DNA, the CDR3 is TGCAGTGCCCACTTTAGGACGGGCACAGATACGCAGTATTTT. Protein product: CSAHFRTGTDTQYF.

This clonotype was picked up many times. The gene calls are TRBV7-6 and TRBJ1-1, with 8 bases fitting TRBD1. This CDR3 comprises 16 residues. CDR1 and CDR2 from the germline V gene are SGHVS and FNYEAQ. V shed 1 base and J 5 bases; nucleotides not matched to a gene: 9. CDR3 residues: CASSLVARGLRTEAFF. The CDR3 bases are TGTGCCAGCAGCTTAGTGGCCAGGGGGCTTCGGACTGAAGCTTTCTTT.

V usage is TRBV12-3 or TRBV12-4 and J usage is TRBJ2-1, with D unclear. This CDR3 is 14 amino acids long. Trimming cost V 5 bases and J 8 bases, with 16 bases left between them. The CDR3 nucleotides are TGTGCCAGCAGTCCCTGGAACGGCGGTTATGAGCAGTTCTTC. Translated, it gives CASSPWNGGYEQFF.

This clonotype was found a few times. This chain links TRBV7-2 with TRBJ2-1; D is uncertain. This CDR3 comprises 14 residues. CDR1 and CDR2 from the germline V gene are SGHTA and FQGNSA. Deletions cut 5 bases from V and 2 bases from J, with 10 bases between. CDR3 in DNA: TGTGCCAGCAGCCTCCAAAGTACCTACAATGAGCAGTTCTTC. It translates to CASSLQSTYNEQFF.

This clonotype was counted only a few times. The V gene is TRBV28, the J gene TRBJ2-7; D gene unclear. The CDR3 covers 14 residues. V shed 10 bases and J shed 2 bases, with 18 bases lying between them. The germline V gene encodes CDR1 MDHEN and CDR2 SYDVKM. The DNA for the CDR3 is TGTGCCACCCAAGGGCTGCCTCAAACCTACGAGCAGTACTTC. Translation gives CATQGLPQTYEQYF.

This clonotype was recorded a few times. V and J are TRBV4-3 and TRBJ2-2; 7 bases are shared with TRBD2. V shed 7 bases and J 5 bases; nucleotides not matched to a gene: 1. The CDR3 spans 12 residues. Germline loops: CDR1 LGHNA, CDR2 YSLEER. Here the CDR3 reads CASNGRTGELFF. The CDR3, as DNA: TGCGCCAGCAACGGGAGGACCGGGGAGCTGTTTTTT.

This clonotype was seen ten or more times. The gene calls are TRBV25-1 and TRBJ1-4; TRBD1 might be the D (5 bases). The germline V gene encodes CDR1 MGHDK and CDR2 SYGVNS. The CDR3 has 13 amino acids. V lost 8 bases, J lost 8 bases, and 15 bases lay in between. This CDR3 reads CASSGIGNEKLFF. The CDR3 nucleotides are TGTGCCAGCTCAGGGATTGGTAACGAAAAACTGTTTTTT. The full variable domain, completed using reference TRBV25-1 and TRBJ1-4, is EADIYQTPRYLVIGTGKKITLECSQTMGHDKMYWYQQDPGMELHLIHYSYGVNSTEKGDLSSESTVSRIRTEHFPLTLESARPSHTSQYLCASSGIGNEKLFFGSGTQLSVL.

This clonotype has ten or more counts. V is TRBV20-1 and J is TRBJ2-2; 9 nucleotides align to TRBD2. J was trimmed by 0 bases and V by 6 bases; bases with no gene match: 5. Germline values: CDR1 DFQATT, CDR2 SNEGSKA (reference sequence). CDR3 length equals 15 residues. CDR3 DNA sequence: TGCAGTGCCCCGGGACTAGCAGCGAACACCGGGGAGCTGTTTTTT. The encoded protein is CSAPGLAANTGELFF.

This clonotype was counted ten times or more. This sequence joins TRBV9 and TRBJ2-5; D possibly corresponds to TRBD2 (5 bases). V lost 5 bases to trimming and J lost 4 bases, with 21 bases between them. Germline CDR1 is SGDLS and CDR2 is YYNGEE. This CDR3 has 16 residues. The CDR3 coding sequence is TGTGCCAGCAGTGATGATATAAGCGGAACCCGAGAGACCCAGTACTTC. It is translated as CASSDDISGTRETQYF.

V usage is TRBV29-1 and J usage is TRBJ2-1; no definite D call. V was clipped by 4 bases and J by 9 bases, with 4 bases between them. The CDR3 runs 9 residues. The V gene's germline CDR1 is SQVTM and CDR2 ANQGSEA. CDR3 sequence reads: CSVAGEQFF. The CDR3, as DNA: TGCAGCGTTGCCGGTGAGCAGTTCTTC.

The rearrangement uses TRBV20-1 and TRBJ2-1, with a possible D match to TRBD2 (5 bases). The V and J ends lost 1 base and 5 bases respectively, with 15 bases between them. The CDR3 loop spans 15 amino acids. CDR1 is DFQATT and CDR2 is SNEGSKA in the germline V gene (reference sequence). The CDR3 coding sequence is TGCAGTGCTAGAGTTTTCTGGGCGGGTGACAATGAGCAGTTCTTC. Translation gives CSARVFWAGDNEQFF.

This clonotype was seen more than once but under ten times. The J gene is TRBJ1-1, the V gene TRBV6-6; D uncertain. Germline V gives CDR1 MNHNY, CDR2 SVGAGI (reference sequence). The CDR3 totals 11 residues. The ends were cut back, 7 bases at V and 5 bases at J, with 8 bases in the middle. The CDR3 protein is CASTLGTEAFF. CDR3 DNA: TGTGCCAGCACACTCGGAACTGAAGCTTTCTTT.

This clonotype was counted a few times. The V and J genes are TRBV11-2 and TRBJ2-3; weak D call: TRBD2 (5 bases). The CDR3 is 15 amino acids. The V end was cut by 6 bases, the J end by 3 bases, with 16 bases between. Germline CDR1 reads SGHAT; CDR2 reads FQNNGV. The CDR3 protein is CASSPVRGPTDTQYF. The CDR3 region has the DNA TGTGCCAGCAGTCCCGTCCGCGGGCCTACAGATACGCAGTATTTT. The full variable domain, completed using reference TRBV11-2 and TRBJ2-3, is EAGVAQSPRYKIIEKRQSVAFWCNPISGHATLYWYQQILGQGPKLLIQFQNNGVVDDSQLPKDRFSAERLKGVDSTLKIQPAKLEDSAVYLCASSPVRGPTDTQYFGPGTRLTVL.

The genes are TRBV12-3 or TRBV12-4 and TRBJ2-7; 7 bases are a match to TRBD1. Trimming took 8 bases from V and 2 from J; bases not matched to a gene: 6. There are 13 residues in the CDR3. The CDR3 bases are TGTGCCAGCGAGGGGCAGGGGGCCTACGAGCAGTACTTC. Its protein is CASEGQGAYEQYF.

In this sample, this clonotype turned up many times. The V call is TRBV29-1, the J call TRBJ2-3; the D gene is possibly TRBD2 (6 bases). CDR3 length: 15 amino acids. In germline, CDR1 is SQVTM, CDR2 ANQGSEA. V shed 2 bases and J shed 4 bases, with 16 bases lying between them. This CDR3 reads CSVEKGGTSADTQYF. CDR3 sequence (DNA): TGCAGCGTTGAAAAAGGCGGGACCTCCGCAGATACGCAGTATTTT.

This chain links TRBV27 with TRBJ1-4; a possible D gene is TRBD1 (5 bases). Germline CDR1 and CDR2: MNHEY and SMNVEV (reference sequence). The V end lost 2 bases, the J end lost 6 bases, and 16 bases lay between the germline ends. The CDR3 spans 16 residues. CDR3 loop: CASSLISGGTYEKLFF. The CDR3 region has the DNA TGTGCCAGCAGTTTAATCAGTGGGGGGACCTATGAAAAACTGTTTTTT.

This clonotype was seen repeatedly, ten times or more. This chain connects TRBV12-5 to TRBJ2-3; maybe TRBD2 (5 bases). CDR1 is LGHNT and CDR2 is FRNRAP in the germline V gene. The V end lost 0 bases, the J end lost 10 bases, and 8 bases lay between the germline ends. This CDR3 has 12 amino acids. The CDR3 here is CASGLVVSAQYF. Here the CDR3 DNA reads TGTGCTAGTGGTTTGGTGGTTAGCGCGCAGTATTTT.

V is TRBV30 and J is TRBJ2-2; 8 nucleotides match TRBD2. Looked up from germline, CDR1 is GTSNPN and CDR2 is SVGIG (reference sequence). The CDR3 extends over 16 amino acids. V was pared by 0 bases and J by 6 bases, with 9 bases of the junction left unmatched. CDR3 DNA sequence: TGTGCCTGGAGTGTACCGGGACTAGAGATCCCCGGGGAGCTGTTTTTT. Translating it yields CAWSVPGLEIPGELFF.

This clonotype came up a few times. V and J are TRBV12-3 or TRBV12-4 and TRBJ2-7, with 12 bases lining up with TRBD2. V lost 5 bases, J lost 10 bases, and 12 bases stayed unmatched. CDR3 length: 15 amino acids. The CDR3 reads CASSPPTSGGKTQYF. The CDR3 coding sequence is TGTGCCAGCAGTCCTCCGACTAGCGGGGGTAAAACCCAGTACTTC.

This clonotype was detected only a few times. V is TRBV29-1 and J is TRBJ1-1, with 9 bases that match TRBD1. CDR3 length equals 13 residues. The germline CDR1 and CDR2 sequences are SQVTM and ANQGSEA. With V trimmed by 7 bases and J by 1 base, 4 bases remained unmatched. This CDR3 reads CSATGGTNTEAFF. The DNA of the CDR3 is TGCAGCGCAACAGGGGGCACGAACACTGAAGCTTTCTTT. Variable domain in full (rest from reference TRBV29-1 and TRBJ1-1): SAVISQKPSRDICQRGTSLTIQCQVDSQVTMMFWYRQQPGQSLTLIATANQGSEATYESGFVIDKFPISRPNLTFSTLTVSNMSPEDSSIYLCSATGGTNTEAFFGQGTRLTVV.

The rearrangement links TRBV9 to TRBJ1-1, with 7 nucleotides matching TRBD1. V was pared by 1 base and J by 1 base, with 7 bases of the junction left unmatched. Germline loops: CDR1 SGDLS, CDR2 YYNGEE. This CDR3 is built from 16 residues. The CDR3 here is CASSVNPGQTNTEAFF. CDR3 coding DNA: TGTGCCAGCAGCGTAAATCCGGGACAGACGAACACTGAAGCTTTCTTT.